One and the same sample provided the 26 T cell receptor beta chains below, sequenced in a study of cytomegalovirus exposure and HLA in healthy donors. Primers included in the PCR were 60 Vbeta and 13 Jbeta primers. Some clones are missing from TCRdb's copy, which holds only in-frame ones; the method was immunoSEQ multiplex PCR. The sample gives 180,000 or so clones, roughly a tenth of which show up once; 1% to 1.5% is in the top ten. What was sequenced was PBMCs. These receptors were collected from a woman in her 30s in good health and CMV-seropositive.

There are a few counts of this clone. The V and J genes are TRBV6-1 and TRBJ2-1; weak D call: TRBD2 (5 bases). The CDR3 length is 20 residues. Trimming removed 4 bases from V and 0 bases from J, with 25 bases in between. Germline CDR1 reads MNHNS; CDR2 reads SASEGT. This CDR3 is CASSGGGTSHILGSYNEQFF. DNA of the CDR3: TGTGCCAGCAGTGGAGGTGGTACTAGTCACATCCTGGGCTCCTACAATGAGCAGTTCTTC.

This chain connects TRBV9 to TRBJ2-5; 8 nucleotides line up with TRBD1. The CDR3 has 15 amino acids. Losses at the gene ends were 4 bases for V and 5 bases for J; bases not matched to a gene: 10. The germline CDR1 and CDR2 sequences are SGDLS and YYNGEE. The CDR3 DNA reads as TGTGCCAGCAGCATGAACAGGGGGTTGAGGGAGACCCAGTACTTC. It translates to CASSMNRGLRETQYF.

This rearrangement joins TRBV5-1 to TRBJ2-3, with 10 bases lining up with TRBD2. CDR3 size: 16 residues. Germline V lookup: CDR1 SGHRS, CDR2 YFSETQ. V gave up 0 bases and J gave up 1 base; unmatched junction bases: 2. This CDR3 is CASSLEGLAGTDTQYF. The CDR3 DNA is TGCGCCAGCAGCTTGGAAGGACTAGCGGGCACAGATACGCAGTATTTT.

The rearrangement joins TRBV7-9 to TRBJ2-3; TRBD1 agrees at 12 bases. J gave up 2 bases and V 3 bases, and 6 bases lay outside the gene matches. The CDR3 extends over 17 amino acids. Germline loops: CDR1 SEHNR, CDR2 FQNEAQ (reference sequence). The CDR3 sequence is CASSLKGTGGPTDTQYF. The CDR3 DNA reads TGTGCCAGCAGCTTGAAGGGGACAGGGGGCCCCACAGATACGCAGTATTTT. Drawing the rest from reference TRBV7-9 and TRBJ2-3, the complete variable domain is DTGVSQNPRHKITKRGQNVTFRCDPISEHNRLYWYRQTLGQGPEFLTYFQNEAQLEKSRLLSDRFSAERPKGSFSTLEIQRTEQGDSAMYLCASSLKGTGGPTDTQYFGPGTRLTVL.

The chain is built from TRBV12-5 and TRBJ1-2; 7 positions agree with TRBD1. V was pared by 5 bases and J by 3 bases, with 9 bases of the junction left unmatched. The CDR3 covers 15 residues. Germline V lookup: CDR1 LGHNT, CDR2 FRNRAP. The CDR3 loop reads CASGKNTGVYYGYTF. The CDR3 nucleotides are TGTGCTAGTGGTAAAAATACAGGGGTATACTATGGCTACACCTTC.

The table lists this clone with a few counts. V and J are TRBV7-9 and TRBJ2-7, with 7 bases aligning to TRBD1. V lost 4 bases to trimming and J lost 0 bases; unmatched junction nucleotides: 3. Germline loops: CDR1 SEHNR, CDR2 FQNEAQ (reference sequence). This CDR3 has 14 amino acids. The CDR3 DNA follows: TGTGCCAGCAGCTCCAGGGGGAGCTCCTACGAGCAGTACTTC. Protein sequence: CASSSRGSSYEQYF.

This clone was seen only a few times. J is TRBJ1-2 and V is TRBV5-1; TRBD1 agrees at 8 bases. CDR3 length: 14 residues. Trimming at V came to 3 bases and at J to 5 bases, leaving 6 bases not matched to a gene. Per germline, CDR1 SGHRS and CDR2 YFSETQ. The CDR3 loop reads CASSWGTGAYGYTF. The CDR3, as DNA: TGCGCCAGCAGCTGGGGGACAGGAGCTTATGGCTACACCTTC.

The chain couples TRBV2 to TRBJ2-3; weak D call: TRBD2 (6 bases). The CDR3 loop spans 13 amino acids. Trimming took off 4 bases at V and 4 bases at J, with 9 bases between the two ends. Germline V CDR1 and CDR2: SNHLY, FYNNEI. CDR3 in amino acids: CASSVGGADTQYF. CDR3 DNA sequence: TGTGCCAGCAGTGTGGGGGGAGCAGATACGCAGTATTTT.

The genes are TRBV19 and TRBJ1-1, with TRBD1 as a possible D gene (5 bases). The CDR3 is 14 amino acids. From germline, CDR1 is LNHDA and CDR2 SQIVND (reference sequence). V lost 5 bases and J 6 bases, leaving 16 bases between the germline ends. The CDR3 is CASSGRGTLAEAFF. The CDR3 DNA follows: TGTGCCAGTAGTGGCCGGGGGACTTTGGCTGAAGCTTTCTTT. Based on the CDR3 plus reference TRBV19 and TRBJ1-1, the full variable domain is DGGITQSPKYLFRKEGQNVTLSCEQNLNHDAMYWYRQDPGQGLRLIYYSQIVNDFQKGDIAEGYSVSREKKESFPLTVTSAQKNPTAFYLCASSGRGTLAEAFFGQGTRLTVV.

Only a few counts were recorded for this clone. This CDR3 reads CASSAGGEGYTF. The CDR3 coding sequence is TGTGCCAGCAGCGCCGGAGGGGAGGGCTACACCTTC. This chain connects TRBV9 to TRBJ1-2; TRBD1 is a possible D gene (5 bases). The CDR3 totals 12 residues. The V gene's germline CDR1 is SGDLS and CDR2 YYNGEE. V lost 3 bases and J lost 8, with 11 bases in between.

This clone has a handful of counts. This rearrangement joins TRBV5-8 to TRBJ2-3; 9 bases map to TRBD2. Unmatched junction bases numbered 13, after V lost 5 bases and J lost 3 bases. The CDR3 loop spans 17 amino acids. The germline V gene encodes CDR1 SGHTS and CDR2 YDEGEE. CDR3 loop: CASSRSGTSKSTDTQYF. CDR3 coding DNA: TGTGCCAGCAGTCGGAGCGGGACTAGCAAGAGTACAGATACGCAGTATTTT.

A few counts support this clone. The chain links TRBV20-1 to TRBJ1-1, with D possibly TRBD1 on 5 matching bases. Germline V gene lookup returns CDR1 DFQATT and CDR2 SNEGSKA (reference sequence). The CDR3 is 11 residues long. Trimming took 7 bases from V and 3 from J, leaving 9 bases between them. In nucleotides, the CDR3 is TGCAGTGTAAGGGGCGACACTGAAGCTTTCTTT. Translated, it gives CSVRGDTEAFF.

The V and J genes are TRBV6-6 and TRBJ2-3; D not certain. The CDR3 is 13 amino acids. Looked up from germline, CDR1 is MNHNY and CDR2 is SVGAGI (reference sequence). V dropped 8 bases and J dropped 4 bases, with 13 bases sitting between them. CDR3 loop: CASSSRQADTQYF. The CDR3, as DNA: TGTGCCAGCTCGAGTCGGCAGGCAGATACGCAGTATTTT.

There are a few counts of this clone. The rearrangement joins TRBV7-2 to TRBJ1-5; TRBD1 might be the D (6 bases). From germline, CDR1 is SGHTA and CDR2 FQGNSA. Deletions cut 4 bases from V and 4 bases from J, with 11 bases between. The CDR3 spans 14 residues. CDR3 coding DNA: TGTGCCAGCAGCTCCGGACAGATTAATCAGCCCCAGCATTTT. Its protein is CASSSGQINQPQHF.

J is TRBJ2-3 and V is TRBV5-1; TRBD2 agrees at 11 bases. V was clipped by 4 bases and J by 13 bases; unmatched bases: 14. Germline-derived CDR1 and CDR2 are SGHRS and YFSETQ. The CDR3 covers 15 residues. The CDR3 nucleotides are TGCGCCAGCAGCGCCTGGACTAGCGGGCGGAGGGTTGAGTATTTT. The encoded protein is CASSAWTSGRRVEYF.

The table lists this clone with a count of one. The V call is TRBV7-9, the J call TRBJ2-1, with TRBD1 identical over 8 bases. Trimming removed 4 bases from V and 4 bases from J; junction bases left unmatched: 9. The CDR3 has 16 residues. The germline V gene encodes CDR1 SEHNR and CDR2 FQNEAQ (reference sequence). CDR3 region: CASSSPTGGLYNEQFF. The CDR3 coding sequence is TGTGCCAGCAGCTCACCCACAGGGGGGTTGTACAATGAGCAGTTCTTC.

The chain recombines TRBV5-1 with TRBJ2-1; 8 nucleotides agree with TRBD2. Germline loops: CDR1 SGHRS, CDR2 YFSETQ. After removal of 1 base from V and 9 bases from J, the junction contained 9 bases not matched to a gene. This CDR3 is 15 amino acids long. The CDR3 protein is CASSLQAGVGSEQFF. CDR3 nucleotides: TGCGCCAGCAGCTTGCAAGCGGGAGTAGGAAGTGAGCAGTTCTTC.

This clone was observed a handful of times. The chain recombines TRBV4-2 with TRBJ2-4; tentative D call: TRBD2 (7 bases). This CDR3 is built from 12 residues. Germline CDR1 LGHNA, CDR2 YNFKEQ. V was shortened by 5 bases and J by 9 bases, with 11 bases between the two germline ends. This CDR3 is CASSVGGPIQYF. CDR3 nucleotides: TGTGCCAGCAGCGTCGGGGGGCCCATTCAGTACTTC.

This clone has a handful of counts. The CDR3 region is CASSLTGANYGYTF. The CDR3 DNA follows: TGTGCCAGCAGCTTGACAGGGGCTAACTATGGCTACACCTTC. J is TRBJ1-2 and V is TRBV7-6, with 8 bases identical to TRBD1. Germline CDR1 SGHVS, CDR2 FNYEAQ. V lost 3 bases to trimming and J lost 0 bases; unmatched junction nucleotides: 0. This CDR3 has 14 amino acids.

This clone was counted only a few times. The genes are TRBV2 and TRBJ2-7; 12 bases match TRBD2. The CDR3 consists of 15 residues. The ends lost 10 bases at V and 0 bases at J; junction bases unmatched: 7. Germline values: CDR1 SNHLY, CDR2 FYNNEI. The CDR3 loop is CATPRLAGASYEQYF. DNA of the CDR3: TGTGCCACCCCCCGACTAGCGGGAGCCTCCTACGAGCAGTACTTC. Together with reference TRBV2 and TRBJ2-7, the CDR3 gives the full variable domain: EPEVTQTPSHQVTQMGQEVILRCVPISNHLYFYWYRQILGQKVEFLVSFYNNEISEKSEIFDDQFSVERPDGSNFTLKIRSTKLEDSAMYFCATPRLAGASYEQYFGPGTRLTVT.

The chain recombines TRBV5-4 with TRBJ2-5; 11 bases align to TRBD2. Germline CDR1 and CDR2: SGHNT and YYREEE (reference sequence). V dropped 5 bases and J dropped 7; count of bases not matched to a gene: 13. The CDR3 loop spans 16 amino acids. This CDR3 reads CASRPNRLAGRGTQYF. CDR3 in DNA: TGTGCCAGCAGACCGAATCGACTAGCGGGACGGGGGACCCAGTACTTC.

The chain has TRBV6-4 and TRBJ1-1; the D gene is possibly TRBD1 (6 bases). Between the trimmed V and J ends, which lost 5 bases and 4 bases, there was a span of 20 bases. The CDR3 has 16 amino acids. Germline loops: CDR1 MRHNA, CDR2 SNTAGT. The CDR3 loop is CASSPVGGGFGTEAFF. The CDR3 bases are TGTGCCAGCAGTCCAGTTGGGGGGGGCTTTGGCACTGAAGCTTTCTTT.

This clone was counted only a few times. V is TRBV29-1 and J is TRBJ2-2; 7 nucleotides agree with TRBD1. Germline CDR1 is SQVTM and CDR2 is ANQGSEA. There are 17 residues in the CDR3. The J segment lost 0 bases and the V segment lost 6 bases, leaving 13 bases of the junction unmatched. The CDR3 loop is CSVGRTGVDPNTGELFF. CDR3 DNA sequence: TGCAGCGTCGGACGAACAGGGGTCGATCCGAACACCGGGGAGCTGTTTTTT.

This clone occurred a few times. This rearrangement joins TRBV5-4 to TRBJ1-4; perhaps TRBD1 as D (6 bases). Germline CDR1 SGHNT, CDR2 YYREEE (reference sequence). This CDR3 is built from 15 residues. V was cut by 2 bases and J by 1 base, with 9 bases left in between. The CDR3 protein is CASSLAGVTNEKLFF. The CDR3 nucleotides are TGTGCCAGCAGCTTAGCAGGGGTAACTAATGAAAAACTGTTTTTT.

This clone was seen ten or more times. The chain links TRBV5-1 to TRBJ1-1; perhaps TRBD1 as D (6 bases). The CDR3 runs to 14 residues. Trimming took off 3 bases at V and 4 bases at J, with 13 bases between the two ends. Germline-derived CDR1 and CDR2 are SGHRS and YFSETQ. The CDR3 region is CASSSQGWGTEAFF. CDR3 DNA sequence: TGCGCCAGCAGCTCACAGGGATGGGGCACTGAAGCTTTCTTT.

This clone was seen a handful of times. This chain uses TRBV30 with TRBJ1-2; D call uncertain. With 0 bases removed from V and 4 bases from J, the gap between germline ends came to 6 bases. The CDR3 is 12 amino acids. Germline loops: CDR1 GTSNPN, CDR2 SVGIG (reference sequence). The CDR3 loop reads CAWSVWSYGYTF. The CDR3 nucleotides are TGTGCCTGGAGTGTATGGAGCTATGGCTACACCTTC.